These 16 T cell receptor beta chains share one sample of origin, sequenced in a study of blood T cell repertoires in COVID-19. Clones were sequenced by immunoSEQ multiplex PCR, and TCRdb holds only the in-frame ones, with some missing. Of about 56,000 clones in the sample, nearly 90% were seen once. The sample consisted of peripheral blood. The receptors stem from a woman in her sixties or seventies with COVID-19, enrolled during active disease.

The V call is TRBV7-2, the J call TRBJ2-4, with 11 bases identical to TRBD2. The CDR3 is 15 amino acids. With V trimmed by 5 bases and J by 7 bases, 7 bases remained unmatched. The germline CDR1 and CDR2 sequences are SGHTA and FQGNSA. CDR3 coding DNA: TGTGCCAGCAGCCGCACTAGCGGGAGTTTGAACATTCAGTACTTC. This sequence encodes CASSRTSGSLNIQYF.

V gene TRBV4-1 combines with J gene TRBJ1-1, with no clear D. The V gene's germline CDR1 is MGHRA and CDR2 YSYEKL. The CDR3 extends over 14 amino acids. V lost 4 bases to trimming and J lost 7 bases, with 16 bases between them. The CDR3 nucleotides are TGCGCCAGCAGCCTCCGGGTTCAACGGAGTGAAGCTTTCTTT. This translates into CASSLRVQRSEAFF.

This clone was observed a handful of times. The chain couples TRBV7-9 to TRBJ2-7, with 7 bases identical to TRBD1. The junction had 3 bases not matched to a gene; V was cut back by 4 bases and J by 3 bases. The CDR3 has 13 residues. CDR1 is SEHNR, CDR2 FQNEAQ, per germline (reference sequence). The CDR3 sequence is CASSSGTVYEQYF. The CDR3 region has the DNA TGTGCCAGCAGCTCCGGGACAGTCTACGAGCAGTACTTC.

The rearrangement uses TRBV6-5 and TRBJ2-2; D is possibly TRBD1 (6 bases). CDR3 length: 15 residues. Germline V lookup: CDR1 MNHEY, CDR2 SVGAGI. Trimming took 4 bases from V and 7 from J, leaving 16 bases between them. The CDR3 protein is CASSSDNRVSGELFF. DNA for the CDR3: TGTGCCAGCAGTTCCGACAACAGGGTGAGCGGGGAGCTGTTTTTT.

This rearrangement joins TRBV11-3 to TRBJ2-7; D possibly corresponds to TRBD2 (5 bases). V was trimmed by 3 bases and J by 6 bases, leaving 18 bases between them. The CDR3 loop spans 15 amino acids. Germline CDR1 and CDR2: SGHNT and YENEEA. CDR3 in DNA: TGTGCCAGCAGCTTTGGGGTAAGCACACGGGGCGAGCAGTACTTC. It encodes CASSFGVSTRGEQYF. Filled out from reference TRBV11-3 and TRBJ2-7, the complete variable domain reads EAGVVQSPRYKIIEKKQPVAFWCNPISGHNTLYWYLQNLGQGPELLIRYENEEAVDDSQLPKDRFSAERLKGVDSTLKIQPAELGDSAVYLCASSFGVSTRGEQYFGPGTRLTVT.

This chain connects TRBV4-2 to TRBJ2-6; D is perhaps TRBD1 (5 bases). Germline V gene lookup returns CDR1 LGHNA and CDR2 YNFKEQ. CDR3 length: 16 residues. Trimming stripped 1 base from V and 1 base from J, with 8 bases between. The CDR3 DNA sequence: TGTGCCAGCAGCCAAGCGGACATATCTGGGGCCAACGTCCTGACTTTC. It specifies CASSQADISGANVLTF.

This rearrangement joins TRBV18 to TRBJ2-7; a weak D match, TRBD2 (6 bases). This CDR3 has 13 amino acids. The germline V gene encodes CDR1 KGHSH and CDR2 LQKENI. Trimming shortened V by 4 bases and J by 5 bases, and 12 bases separated the two germline ends. The CDR3 spells CASSRGRRDEQYF. CDR3 nucleotide sequence: TGTGCCAGCTCACGAGGAAGGAGGGACGAGCAGTACTTC.

The chain uses TRBV5-1 and TRBJ2-5; maybe TRBD1 (6 bases). Germline V CDR1 and CDR2: SGHRS, YFSETQ. This CDR3 is built from 15 residues. Trimming took off 3 bases at V and 2 bases at J, with 14 bases between the two ends. Here the CDR3 reads CASSYQGNPQETQYF. CDR3 DNA: TGCGCCAGCAGCTATCAGGGGAACCCACAAGAGACCCAGTACTTC.

The genes are TRBV11-2 and TRBJ1-2; a weak D match, TRBD1 (6 bases). The ends were cut back, 5 bases at V and 8 bases at J, with 12 bases in the middle. CDR3 length: 12 residues. The germline V gene encodes CDR1 SGHAT and CDR2 FQNNGV. In DNA form, the CDR3 reads TGTGCCAGCAGCGCTCAGGGGAGAGGCTACACCTTC. Protein sequence: CASSAQGRGYTF.

The V gene is TRBV6-2 or TRBV6-3, the J gene TRBJ2-1; the match to TRBD2 covers 12 bases. Germline V gene lookup returns CDR1 MNHEY and CDR2 SVGEGT. There are 16 residues in the CDR3. J was trimmed by 9 bases and V by 2 bases; bases with no gene match: 8. The CDR3: CASSYALAGGRSEQFF. DNA for the CDR3: TGTGCCAGCAGTTACGCCCTAGCGGGAGGGAGGAGTGAGCAGTTCTTC.

The V gene is TRBV6-5, the J gene TRBJ1-2, with D unclear. Germline loops: CDR1 MNHEY, CDR2 SVGAGI. This CDR3 is 16 amino acids long. The ends were cut back, 0 bases at V and 4 bases at J, with 15 bases in the middle. The CDR3 coding sequence is TGTGCCAGCAGTTACTCCCCGCAGGATCTCGGCTATGGCTACACCTTC. Residues: CASSYSPQDLGYGYTF.

The rearrangement joins TRBV7-9 to TRBJ1-2, with D maybe TRBD1 (5 bases). The CDR3 has 15 residues. CDR1 and CDR2 (germline): SEHNR, FQNEAQ (reference sequence). Between the trimmed V and J ends, which lost 0 bases and 2 bases, there was a span of 10 bases. CDR3 in DNA: TGTGCCAGCAGCTTAGCAGGGGCTTGGAACTATGGCTACACCTTC. It codes for CASSLAGAWNYGYTF.

This chain joins TRBV5-1 and TRBJ2-2; TRBD2 might be the D (6 bases). V was pared by 1 base and J by 0 bases, with 10 bases between. The CDR3 is 16 residues long. CDR1 and CDR2 from the germline V gene are SGHRS and YFSETQ. The CDR3 here is CASSLHERANTGELFF. CDR3 nucleotides: TGCGCCAGCAGCTTGCACGAGCGGGCGAACACCGGGGAGCTGTTTTTT. The full variable domain, its missing parts supplied by reference TRBV5-1 and TRBJ2-2, is KAGVTQTPRYLIKTRGQQVTLSCSPISGHRSVSWYQQTPGQGLQFLFEYFSETQRNKGNFPGRFSGRQFSNSRSEMNVSTLELGDSALYLCASSLHERANTGELFFGEGSRLTVL.

The chain employs TRBV7-8 and TRBJ1-2, with 9 positions matching TRBD1. Germline CDR1 reads SGHVS; CDR2 reads FQNEAQ. The length of the CDR3 is 15 residues. Trimming at V came to 5 bases and at J to 5 bases, leaving 9 bases not matched to a gene. Written as DNA, the CDR3 is TGTGCCAGCAGCCAACTACAGGGGGCCGCGTATGGCTACACCTTC. This encodes CASSQLQGAAYGYTF.

V usage is TRBV27 and J usage is TRBJ2-7; D may be TRBD2 (6 bases). Germline V gene data show CDR1 as MNHEY and CDR2 as SMNVEV (reference sequence). There are 14 residues in the CDR3. V was pared by 6 bases and J by 7 bases, with 19 bases between. CDR3 coding DNA: TGTGCCAGCAGCCCCGGGACTCGCGAACTAGAGCAGTACTTC. Its protein product is CASSPGTRELEQYF.

In DNA, the CDR3 is TGTGCCAGCAGTTACTCGACCGGGGTCAATCAGCCCCAGCATTTT. Translation: CASSYSTGVNQPQHF. V is TRBV6-2 or TRBV6-3 and J is TRBJ1-5; the D is unclear. The CDR3 sequence is 15 residues long. The germline V and J ends were trimmed by 0 bases and 3 bases, with 9 bases remaining between them. From germline, CDR1 is MNHEY and CDR2 SVGEGT.